The clone carrying this T cell receptor beta chain was counted between two and nine times. Its specificity is not known. This CDR3 is built from 14 residues. V was trimmed by 5 bases and J by 3 bases, leaving 11 bases between them. Germline loops: CDR1 LNHNV, CDR2 YYDKDF (reference sequence). The sample originates from a study of T-cell reconstitution after alpha-beta-depleted transplantation in children. General study points: About two months after transplant, alpha-beta T cells reportedly came from several hundred expanded graft clones. At day 60, the high TCRbeta diversity found in some patients originated from recipient T cells and thymic progenitors that had survived. T-cell numbers and diversity, one year after transplant, stemmed largely from T cells that were newly produced.

Unique molecular identifiers tagged the TCRbeta library. MiXCR was run by TCRdb on the PCR reads, yielding one entry per CDR3 protein. The data show 500,000 to 650,000 distinct CDR3 sequences, with around 10% seen just once and around 13% held by the top ten. This TCR derives from a female patient aged 2 to 10 who had a stem cell transplant for aplastic anemia, so the T cells may come from the graft donor. The V call is TRBV15, the J call TRBJ1-5; TRBD1 is a possible D gene (5 bases). Sequencing was performed on PBMCs, mostly from graft donor cells, taken 180 days after TCRalphabeta/CD19-depleted stem cell transplant. The DNA for the CDR3 is TGTGCCACCAGCTACCGACAGAACAATCAGCCCCAGCATTTT. This encodes CATSYRQNNQPQHF.